Many counts were recorded for the clone carrying this T cell receptor (beta chain). Its antigen is unidentified. Individual cDNA molecules received unique molecular identifiers. TCRdb itself ran the 5' RACE reads through MiXCR, one entry per CDR3 protein. Here the sample spans roughly 64,000 distinct CDR3 sequences, around 11% being singletons. Trimming took 6 bases from V and 0 from J, leaving 12 bases between them. The CDR3 runs 15 residues. The data are from a study of early T cells in non-severe SARS-CoV-2 infection. On the study more broadly: Chains were unpaired, as sequencing was done on bulk RNA from unsorted whole blood. Study-wide results and limits: VDJdb matches were skewed toward anti-spike CD8 T cell responses.

The receptor's source is an adult who was a healthcare worker with PCR-confirmed SARS-CoV-2 infection or an uninfected control (not recorded which). This sample comprised whole blood, obtained at baseline. The chain combines TRBV12-3 or TRBV12-4 with TRBJ1-5; D gene unclear. The CDR3 loop reads CASSLVAGSNQPQHF. The CDR3 nucleotides are TGTGCCAGCAGCCTGGTCGCGGGTAGCAATCAGCCCCAGCATTTT.